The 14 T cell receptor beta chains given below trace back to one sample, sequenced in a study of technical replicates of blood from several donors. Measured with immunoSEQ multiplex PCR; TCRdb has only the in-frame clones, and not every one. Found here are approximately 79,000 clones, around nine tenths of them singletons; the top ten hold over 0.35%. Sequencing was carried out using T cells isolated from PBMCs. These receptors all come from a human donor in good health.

CDR3 sequence (DNA): TGTGCCAGCGCAGCTAGCGGAAACTCCTACGAGCAGTACTTC. Amino acids: CASAASGNSYEQYF. J is TRBJ2-7 and V is TRBV6-1; 7 bases agree with TRBD2. CDR1 is MNHNS and CDR2 is SASEGT in the germline V gene. CDR3 length: 14 amino acids. The junction had 7 bases not matched to a gene; V was cut back by 8 bases and J by 0 bases.

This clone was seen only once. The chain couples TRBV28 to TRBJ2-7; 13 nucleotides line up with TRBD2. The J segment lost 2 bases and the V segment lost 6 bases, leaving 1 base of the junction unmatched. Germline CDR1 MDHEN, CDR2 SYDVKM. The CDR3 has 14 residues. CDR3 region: CASRGTSGAYEQYF. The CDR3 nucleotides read TGTGCCAGCAGAGGGACTAGCGGGGCCTACGAGCAGTACTTC.

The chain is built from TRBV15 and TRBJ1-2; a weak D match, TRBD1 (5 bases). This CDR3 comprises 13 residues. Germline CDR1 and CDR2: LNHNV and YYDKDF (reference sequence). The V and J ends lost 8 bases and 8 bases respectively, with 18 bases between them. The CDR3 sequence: CATYPGGALGYTF. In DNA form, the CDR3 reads TGTGCCACCTATCCAGGCGGGGCACTGGGCTACACCTTC.

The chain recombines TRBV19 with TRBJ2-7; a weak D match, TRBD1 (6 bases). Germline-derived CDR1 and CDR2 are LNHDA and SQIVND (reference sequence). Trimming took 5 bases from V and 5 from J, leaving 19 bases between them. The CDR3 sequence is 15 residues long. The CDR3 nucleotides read TGTGCCAGTAGTGCGTCAGGGGCCTATATTAACGAGCAGTACTTC. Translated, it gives CASSASGAYINEQYF.

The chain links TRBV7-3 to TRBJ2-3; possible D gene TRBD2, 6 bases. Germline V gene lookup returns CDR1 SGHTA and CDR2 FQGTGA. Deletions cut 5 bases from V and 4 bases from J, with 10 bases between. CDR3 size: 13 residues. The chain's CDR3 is CASSPGTADTQYF. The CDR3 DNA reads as TGTGCCAGCAGCCCTGGGACTGCAGATACGCAGTATTTT.

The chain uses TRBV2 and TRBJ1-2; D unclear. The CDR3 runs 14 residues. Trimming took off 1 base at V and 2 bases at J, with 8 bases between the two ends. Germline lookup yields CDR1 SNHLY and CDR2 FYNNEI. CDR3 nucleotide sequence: TGTGCCAGCAGTGAAGGGGCGTTGAACTATGGCTACACCTTC. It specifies CASSEGALNYGYTF.

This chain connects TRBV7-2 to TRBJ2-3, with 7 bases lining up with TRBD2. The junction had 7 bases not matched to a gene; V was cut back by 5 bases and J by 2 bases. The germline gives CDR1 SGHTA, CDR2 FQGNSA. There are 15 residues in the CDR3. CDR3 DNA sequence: TGTGCCAGCAGCCCCCAAGCGGGGCTCACAGATACGCAGTATTTT. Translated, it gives CASSPQAGLTDTQYF.

CDR3 residues: CASWGGYEQYF. The DNA for the CDR3 is TGTGCCAGTTGGGGGGGGTACGAGCAGTACTTC. The chain carries TRBV25-1 and TRBJ2-7; 7 bases fit TRBD2. CDR3 length: 11 amino acids. The germline V gene encodes CDR1 MGHDK and CDR2 SYGVNS. With 9 bases clipped from V and 4 bases from J, the junction kept 3 bases outside the gene matches.

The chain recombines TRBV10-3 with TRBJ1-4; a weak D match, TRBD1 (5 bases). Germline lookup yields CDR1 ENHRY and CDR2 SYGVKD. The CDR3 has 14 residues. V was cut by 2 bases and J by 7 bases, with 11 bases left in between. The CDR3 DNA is TGTGCCATCAGTGAGGGCAGGGAGGGTGAAAAACTGTTTTTT. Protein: CAISEGREGEKLFF.

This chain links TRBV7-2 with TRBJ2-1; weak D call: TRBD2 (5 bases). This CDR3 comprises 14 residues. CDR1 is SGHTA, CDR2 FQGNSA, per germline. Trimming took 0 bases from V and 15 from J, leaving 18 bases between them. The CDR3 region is CASSLASTRLTRFF. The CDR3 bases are TGTGCCAGCAGCTTAGCTAGTACTAGGCTTACCCGGTTCTTC.

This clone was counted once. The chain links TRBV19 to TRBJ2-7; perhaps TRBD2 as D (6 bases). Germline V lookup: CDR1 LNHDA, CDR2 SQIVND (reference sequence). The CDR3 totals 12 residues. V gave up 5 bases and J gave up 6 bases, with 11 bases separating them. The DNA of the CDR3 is TGTGCCAGTAGTCCTCCGGGAGCCGAGCAGTACTTC. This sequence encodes CASSPPGAEQYF.

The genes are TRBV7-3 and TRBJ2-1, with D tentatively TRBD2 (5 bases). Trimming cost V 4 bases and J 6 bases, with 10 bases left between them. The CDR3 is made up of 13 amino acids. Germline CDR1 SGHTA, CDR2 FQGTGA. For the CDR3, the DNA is TGTGCCAGCAGCTCTAGCAGCCTCAATGAGCAGTTCTTC. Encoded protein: CASSSSSLNEQFF. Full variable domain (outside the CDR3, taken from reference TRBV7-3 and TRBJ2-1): GAGVSQTPSNKVTEKGKYVELRCDPISGHTALYWYRQSLGQGPEFLIYFQGTGAADDSGLPNDRFFAVRPEGSVSTLKIQRTERGDSAVYLCASSSSSLNEQFFGPGTRLTVL.

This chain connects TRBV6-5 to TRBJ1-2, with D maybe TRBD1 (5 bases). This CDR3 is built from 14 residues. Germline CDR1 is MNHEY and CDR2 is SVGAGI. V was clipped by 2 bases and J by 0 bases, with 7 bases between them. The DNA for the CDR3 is TGTGCCAGCAGTTACACAGGTCCTAACTATGGCTACACCTTC. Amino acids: CASSYTGPNYGYTF.

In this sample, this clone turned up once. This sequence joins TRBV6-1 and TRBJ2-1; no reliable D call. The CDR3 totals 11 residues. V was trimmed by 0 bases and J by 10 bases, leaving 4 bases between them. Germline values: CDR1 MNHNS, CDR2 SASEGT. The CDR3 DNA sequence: TGTGCCAGCAGTGAAGCGCGCGAGCAGTTCTTC. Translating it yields CASSEAREQFF.